These T cell receptor beta chains were read from a single sample in a study of blood T cell repertoires in COVID-19. Clones were sequenced by immunoSEQ multiplex PCR, and TCRdb holds only the in-frame ones, with some missing. The repertoire consists of roughly 230,000 clones, with approximately 81% occurring once and the leading ten covering around 0.98%. The sample comprised peripheral blood. The receptors derive from a man aged 40-50 years with acute or convalescent COVID-19. Each CDR3 is given with its conserved first and last residue. Fields, in order: CDR3 protein, CDR3 DNA, D gene, V gene, J gene, clone size, CDR3 length. The D gene is left open where the match is weak. The listing skips clone size in some rows; elsewhere it reads once, few, many or a size class.

CASSTPGGGETQYF	TGTGCCAGCAGCACCCCCGGGGGGGGTGAGACCCAGTACTTC	TRBD2	TRBV3-1/TRBV3-2	TRBJ2-5	once	14
CARGVGGGTGELFF	TGTGCCCGGGGGGTGGGGGGGGGCACCGGGGAGCTGTTTTTT	TRBD2	TRBV3-1/TRBV3-2	TRBJ2-2	-	14
CATREAYNSPLHF	TGTGCCACCAGGGAGGCATATAATTCACCCCTCCACTTT	-	TRBV24-1	TRBJ1-6	-	13
CASSFTSGGPGETQYF	TGTGCCAGCAGCTTTACTAGCGGGGGGCCGGGGGAGACCCAGTACTTC	TRBD2	TRBV7-9	TRBJ2-5	once	16
CASSPRSYSSYTF	TGTGCCAGTAGCCCTAGGTCGTATAGTAGCTACACCTTC	-	TRBV19	TRBJ1-2	-	13
CASSDTGWSLDEQFF	TGCGCCAGCAGCGATACAGGTTGGAGTTTGGATGAGCAGTTCTTC	-	TRBV5-1	TRBJ2-1	-	15
CASSLWDSNTEAFF	TGTGCCAGCAGCCTGTGGGACAGTAACACTGAAGCTTTCTTT	TRBD1	TRBV5-4	TRBJ1-1	-	14
CASSSGQRETQYF	TGTGCCAGCAGTAGCGGGCAGCGGGAGACCCAGTACTTC	TRBD2	TRBV5-4	TRBJ2-5	-	13
CATSGKRDSEAFF	TGTGCCACCAGTGGAAAACGGGACAGTGAAGCTTTCTTT	TRBD1	TRBV24-1	TRBJ1-1	-	13
CASSPRGGRNTEAFF	TGTGCCAGCAGCCCCCGGGGAGGAAGGAACACTGAAGCTTTCTTT	-	TRBV6-5	TRBJ1-1	few	15
CAWSGGLTYGYTF	TGTGCCTGGAGTGGGGGGCTAACCTATGGCTACACCTTC	-	TRBV30	TRBJ1-2	-	13
CATSFLTGGEAFF	TGTGCCACCAGCTTCCTAACAGGGGGCGAAGCTTTCTTT	TRBD1	TRBV15	TRBJ1-1	once	13
CASRDRGASYGYTF	TGTGCCAGCAGGGACAGGGGGGCCTCTTATGGCTACACCTTC	TRBD1	TRBV6-5	TRBJ1-2	once	14
CASSLDNTYEQYF	TGTGCCAGCAGCTTGGATAATACCTACGAGCAGTACTTC	-	TRBV5-8	TRBJ2-7	-	13
CASSPESDKTTDTQYF	TGTGCCAGCAGCCCCGAGTCCGACAAAACCACAGATACGCAGTATTTT	-	TRBV5-6	TRBJ2-3	-	16
CAWSYWTDTEAFF	TGTGCCTGGAGTTATTGGACAGACACTGAAGCTTTCTTT	-	TRBV30	TRBJ1-1	once	13
CSAQPGAEAFF	TGCAGTGCTCAACCAGGGGCTGAAGCTTTCTTT	-	TRBV20-1	TRBJ1-1	-	11
CSVDRVGTEAFF	TGCAGCGTTGACAGGGTCGGGACTGAAGCTTTCTTT	-	TRBV29-1	TRBJ1-1	-	12
CASSYGQGAYEQYF	TGTGCCAGCAGTTACGGCCAGGGGGCCTACGAGCAGTACTTC	TRBD1	TRBV6-5	TRBJ2-7	-	14
CASSFPDSGNTIYF	TGCGCCAGCAGCTTCCCAGACTCTGGAAACACCATATATTTT	-	TRBV5-1	TRBJ1-3	-	14
CASSLGRRGPYNEQFF	TGTGCCAGCAGCTTAGGTAGGCGGGGGCCCTACAATGAGCAGTTCTTC	-	TRBV7-2	TRBJ2-1	-	16
CASSTSTGAYGYTF	TGTGCCAGCAGTACCTCCACAGGGGCCTATGGCTACACCTTC	TRBD1	TRBV6-5	TRBJ1-2	once	14
CAISGDRGGSYEQYF	TGTGCCATCAGTGGGGACAGAGGCGGGTCCTACGAGCAGTACTTC	TRBD1	TRBV10-3	TRBJ2-7	-	15
CATSDSGTYQPQHF	TGTGCCACCAGTGACTCAGGTACCTATCAGCCCCAGCATTTT	-	TRBV24-1	TRBJ1-5	-	14
CASNGRGGALTEAFF	TGTGCCAGCAACGGCCGGGGGGGGGCGTTAACTGAAGCTTTCTTT	-	TRBV2	TRBJ1-1	few	15
CASSQGGGDQPQHF	TGCGCCAGCAGCCAAGGAGGCGGTGATCAGCCCCAGCATTTT	-	TRBV4-1	TRBJ1-5	-	14
CASTDRGLETQYF	TGTGCCAGCACCGACAGGGGGTTGGAGACCCAGTACTTC	TRBD1	TRBV3-1/TRBV3-2	TRBJ2-5	-	13
CASSSTGTSTDTQYF	TGTGCCAGCAGCTCGACAGGGACTAGCACAGATACGCAGTATTTT	-	TRBV7-3	TRBJ2-3	-	15
CASSPLAGSSYEQYF	TGCGCCAGCAGCCCTTTAGCGGGGAGCTCCTACGAGCAGTACTTC	TRBD2	TRBV5-1	TRBJ2-7	-	15
CASSLRTSNEKLFF	TGTGCCAGCAGCTTAAGGACAAGTAATGAAAAACTGTTTTTT	-	TRBV7-8	TRBJ1-4	-	14
CSARANTEAFF	TGCAGTGCTAGAGCTAACACTGAAGCTTTCTTT	-	TRBV20-1	TRBJ1-1	-	11
CAISGTGTSGNTIYF	TGTGCCATCAGTGGGACAGGGACCTCTGGAAACACCATATATTTT	TRBD1	TRBV10-3	TRBJ1-3	-	15
CASSISGTGVIAGANVLTF	TGTGCCAGTAGTATCTCCGGGACAGGGGTTATCGCTGGGGCCAACGTCCTGACTTTC	TRBD1	TRBV19	TRBJ2-6	-	19
CASSDSRVSYNEQFF	TGTGCCAGCAGTGATTCGAGGGTCTCCTACAATGAGCAGTTCTTC	-	TRBV6-1	TRBJ2-1	-	15
CASSPSADRDRTLNTEAFF	TGCGCCAGCAGCCCGTCGGCCGACCGGGACAGGACTCTGAACACTGAAGCTTTCTTT	TRBD1	TRBV5-1	TRBJ1-1	-	19
CASSPLAGELFF	TGTGCCAGCAGCCCCCTCGCCGGGGAGCTGTTTTTT	-	TRBV11-2	TRBJ2-2	-	12
CASSEAPVDRDSYEQYF	TGTGCCAGCAGTGAGGCCCCCGTTGACAGGGACTCCTACGAGCAGTACTTC	TRBD1	TRBV6-4	TRBJ2-7	-	17
CASSVDRDSDTQYF	TGTGCCAGCAGCGTCGACAGGGACTCAGATACGCAGTATTTT	-	TRBV13	TRBJ2-3	-	14
CASSLEQPTYEQYF	TGCGCCAGCAGCTTGGAACAGCCTACCTACGAGCAGTACTTC	-	TRBV5-1	TRBJ2-7	-	14
CASSIIERGLGTEAFF	TGTGCCAGTAGTATTATCGAGAGGGGGCTGGGGACTGAAGCTTTCTTT	TRBD1	TRBV19	TRBJ1-1	-	16
CASSPLTIQGARLESEPLHF	TGTGCCAGCTCACCCCTTACGATACAGGGGGCGCGGTTGGAGAGTGAGCCCCTCCACTTT	TRBD1	TRBV18	TRBJ1-6	-	20
CASAMEKGLNYGYTF	TGTGCCAGCGCTATGGAAAAGGGGCTTAACTATGGCTACACCTTC	-	TRBV2	TRBJ1-2	-	15
CASSLESSLGATSYEQYF	TGCGCCAGCAGCTTGGAGTCTAGTTTGGGGGCTACCTCCTACGAGCAGTACTTC	-	TRBV5-1	TRBJ2-7	-	18
CASSPGLSGNNEQFF	TGTGCCAGCTCACCTGGTTTGTCCGGGAACAATGAGCAGTTCTTC	-	TRBV18	TRBJ2-1	-	15
CASSSGVVGSYEQYF	TGTGCCAGCAGCTCGGGGGTAGTGGGCTCCTACGAGCAGTACTTC	-	TRBV7-9	TRBJ2-7	-	15
CASSIGTSGYTDTQYF	TGTGCCAGTAGTATAGGGACTAGCGGGTACACAGATACGCAGTATTTT	TRBD2	TRBV19	TRBJ2-3	-	16
CASSEVGAVTEAFF	TGTGCCAGCAGTGAAGTGGGGGCAGTAACTGAAGCTTTCTTT	-	TRBV2	TRBJ1-1	few	14
CASSLGGLPGVYGYTF	TGTGCCAGCAGCTTGGGCGGGTTGCCAGGGGTCTATGGCTACACCTTC	-	TRBV5-8	TRBJ1-2	-	16
CASSFPLQETQYF	TGTGCCAGCAGCTTTCCGTTGCAAGAGACCCAGTACTTC	-	TRBV5-4	TRBJ2-5	-	13
CASSQEGLAGAIKTYNEQFF	TGCGCCAGCAGCCAAGAGGGCCTAGCGGGGGCCATTAAGACCTACAATGAGCAGTTCTTC	TRBD2	TRBV4-3	TRBJ2-1	-	20
CASGTSGGAVETQYF	TGTGCCAGCGGGACTAGCGGGGGGGCGGTTGAGACCCAGTACTTC	TRBD2	TRBV2	TRBJ2-5	-	15
CASSFTSPQGLGTDTQYF	TGTGCCAGCAGCTTCACATCACCCCAGGGGTTAGGCACAGATACGCAGTATTTT	-	TRBV11-2	TRBJ2-3	-	18
CAWSVQHYYGYTF	TGTGCCTGGAGTGTACAACATTACTATGGCTACACCTTC	-	TRBV30	TRBJ1-2	-	13
CASSDAGSNQPQHF	TGTGCCAGCAGTGACGCAGGTTCCAATCAGCCCCAGCATTTT	-	TRBV6-6	TRBJ1-5	-	14